This TCR beta chain was retrieved from a study of shared clonotypes between healthy human individuals. At the level of the study: A donor's plate count was three for CD4 naive and three for CD4 memory; CD8 naive had two and CD8 memory one.

Using immunoSEQ multiplex PCR, the repertoire was profiled, and TCRdb retains in-frame clones only, with some absent. The profile shows 1,100,000 or so clones, roughly 74% of them singletons. The study's findings and limits: Across subsets, estimated richness was generally greater for naive than for memory populations. Relative to their counterparts shared across all four donors, non-shared clonotypes exhibited diminished generation probabilities.

For this clone: No antigen is known for it.

Investigators divided CD4+ cells into CD45RA+ naive and CD45RA-negative memory subsets. This clonotype was sampled from a young man in good health. Some clones in this sample may be carry-over from other donors' samples. Sequences were obtained from memory CD4+ T cells from PBMCs. Subset indicated: CD45RA-negative fraction.

The CDR3 bases are TGTGCCAGCAGAACTACAGGGAGTGTAGACGAGCAGTACTTC. As protein: CASRTTGSVDEQYF. This chain connects TRBV6-5 to TRBJ2-7; D may be TRBD1 (6 bases). CDR1 is MNHEY and CDR2 is SVGAGI in the germline V gene. The V and J ends lost 6 bases and 5 bases respectively, with 17 bases between them. The CDR3 is 14 amino acids.